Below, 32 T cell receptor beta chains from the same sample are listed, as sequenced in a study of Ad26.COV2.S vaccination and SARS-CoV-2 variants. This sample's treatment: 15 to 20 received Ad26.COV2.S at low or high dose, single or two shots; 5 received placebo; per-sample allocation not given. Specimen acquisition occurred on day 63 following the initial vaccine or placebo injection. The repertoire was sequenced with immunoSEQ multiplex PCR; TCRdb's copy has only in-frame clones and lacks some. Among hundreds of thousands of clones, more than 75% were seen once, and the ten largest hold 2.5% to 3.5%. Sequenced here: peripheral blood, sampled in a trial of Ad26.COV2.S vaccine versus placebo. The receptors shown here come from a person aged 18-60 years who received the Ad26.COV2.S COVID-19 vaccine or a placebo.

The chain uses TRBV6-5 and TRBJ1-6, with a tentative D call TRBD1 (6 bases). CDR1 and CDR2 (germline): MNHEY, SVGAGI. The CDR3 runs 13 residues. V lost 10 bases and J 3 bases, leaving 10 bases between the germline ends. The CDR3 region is CATRTVYNSPLHF. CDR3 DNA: TGTGCCACCCGGACAGTCTATAATTCACCCCTCCACTTT.

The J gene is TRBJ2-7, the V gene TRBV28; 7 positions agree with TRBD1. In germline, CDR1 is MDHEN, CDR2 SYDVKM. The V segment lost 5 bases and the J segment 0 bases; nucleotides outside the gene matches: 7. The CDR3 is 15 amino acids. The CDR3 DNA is TGTGCCAGCAGTCCCCTAGGACAGGCCTCCTACGAGCAGTACTTC. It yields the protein CASSPLGQASYEQYF.

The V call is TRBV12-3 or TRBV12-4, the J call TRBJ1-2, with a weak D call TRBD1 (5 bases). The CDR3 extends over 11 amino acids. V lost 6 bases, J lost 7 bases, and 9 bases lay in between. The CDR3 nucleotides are TGTGCCAGCAGAGGGGTGGCTGGCTACACCTTC. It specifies CASRGVAGYTF.

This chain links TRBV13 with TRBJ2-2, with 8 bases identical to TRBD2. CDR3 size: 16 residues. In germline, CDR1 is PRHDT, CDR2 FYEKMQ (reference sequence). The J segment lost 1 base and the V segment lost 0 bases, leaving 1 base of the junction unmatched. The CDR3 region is CASSLGLAVNTGELFF. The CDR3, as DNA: TGTGCCAGCAGCTTAGGACTAGCGGTGAACACCGGGGAGCTGTTTTTT.

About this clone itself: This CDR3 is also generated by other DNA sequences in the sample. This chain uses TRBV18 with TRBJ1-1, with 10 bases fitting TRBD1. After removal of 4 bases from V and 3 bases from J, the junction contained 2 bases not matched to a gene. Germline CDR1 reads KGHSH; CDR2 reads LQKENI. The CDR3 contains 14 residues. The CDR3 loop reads CASSLGQGDTEAFF. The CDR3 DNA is TGTGCCAGCTCACTTGGACAGGGGGACACTGAAGCTTTCTTT.

CDR3 nucleotides: TGTGCCAGTAGTATGCTGGTTTTAATTGGGCAGGGGAACACTGAAGCTTTCTTT. It specifies CASSMLVLIGQGNTEAFF. The V and J genes are TRBV19 and TRBJ1-1; maybe TRBD1 (5 bases). The CDR3 spans 18 residues. The germline V gene has CDR1 LNHDA and CDR2 SQIVND (reference sequence). Between the trimmed V and J ends, which lost 3 bases and 1 base, there was a span of 21 bases.

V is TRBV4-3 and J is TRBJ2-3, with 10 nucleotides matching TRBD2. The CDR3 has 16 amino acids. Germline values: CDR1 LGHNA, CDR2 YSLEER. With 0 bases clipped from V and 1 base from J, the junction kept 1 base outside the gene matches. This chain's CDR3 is CASSQELAGGTDTQYF. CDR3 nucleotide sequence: TGCGCCAGCAGCCAAGAGCTAGCGGGGGGCACAGATACGCAGTATTTT.

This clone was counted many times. CDR3 loop: CASSQGSRGPGNTIYF. CDR3 nucleotide sequence: TGCGCCAGCAGCCAGGGTTCCAGGGGGCCCGGAAACACCATATATTTT. J is TRBJ1-3 and V is TRBV5-1; 8 bases are shared with TRBD1. J was trimmed by 4 bases and V by 4 bases; bases with no gene match: 10. The length of the CDR3 is 16 residues. The germline V gene encodes CDR1 SGHRS and CDR2 YFSETQ.

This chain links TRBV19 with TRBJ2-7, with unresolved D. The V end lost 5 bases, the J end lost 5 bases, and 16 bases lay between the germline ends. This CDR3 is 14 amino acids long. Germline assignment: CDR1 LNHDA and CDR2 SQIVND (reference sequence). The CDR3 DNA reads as TGTGCCAGTAGTGCCCTTGACTTTTTGGACGAGCAGTACTTC. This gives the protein CASSALDFLDEQYF. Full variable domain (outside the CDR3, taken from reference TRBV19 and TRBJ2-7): DGGITQSPKYLFRKEGQNVTLSCEQNLNHDAMYWYRQDPGQGLRLIYYSQIVNDFQKGDIAEGYSVSREKKESFPLTVTSAQKNPTAFYLCASSALDFLDEQYFGPGTRLTVT.

The CDR3 coding sequence is TGTGCCAGCAGTTTAACAACAGGGGAAAATTCACCCCTCCACTTT. Residues: CASSLTTGENSPLHF. The rearrangement links TRBV27 to TRBJ1-6, with TRBD1 matching over 7 bases. Trimming cost V 2 bases and J 7 bases; bases outside gene matches: 5. The CDR3 consists of 15 residues. Germline V CDR1 and CDR2: MNHEY, SMNVEV (reference sequence).

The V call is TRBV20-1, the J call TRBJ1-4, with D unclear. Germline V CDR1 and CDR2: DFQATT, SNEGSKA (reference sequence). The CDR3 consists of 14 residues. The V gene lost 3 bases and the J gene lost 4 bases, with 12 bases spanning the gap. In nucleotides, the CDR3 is TGCAGTGCTAGTGGCCCGGAAATTAATGAAAAACTGTTTTTT. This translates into CSASGPEINEKLFF.

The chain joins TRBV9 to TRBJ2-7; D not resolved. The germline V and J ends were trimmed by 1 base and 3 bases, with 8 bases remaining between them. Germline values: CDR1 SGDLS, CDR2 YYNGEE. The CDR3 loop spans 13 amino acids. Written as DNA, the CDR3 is TGTGCCAGCAGCGTATCGGCGCACTACGAGCAGTACTTC. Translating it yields CASSVSAHYEQYF.

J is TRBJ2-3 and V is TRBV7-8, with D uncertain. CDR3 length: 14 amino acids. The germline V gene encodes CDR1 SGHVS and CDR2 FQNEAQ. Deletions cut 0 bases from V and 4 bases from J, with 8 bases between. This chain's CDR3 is CASSLAKWPDTQYF. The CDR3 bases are TGTGCCAGCAGCTTAGCAAAGTGGCCAGATACGCAGTATTTT.

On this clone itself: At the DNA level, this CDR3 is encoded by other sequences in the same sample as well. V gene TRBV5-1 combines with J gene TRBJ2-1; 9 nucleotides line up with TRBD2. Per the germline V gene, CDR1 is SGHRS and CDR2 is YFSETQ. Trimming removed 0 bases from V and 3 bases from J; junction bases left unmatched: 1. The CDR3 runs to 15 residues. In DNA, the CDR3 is TGCGCCAGCAGCTTGGAACTAGCGGGCTACAATGAGCAGTTCTTC. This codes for CASSLELAGYNEQFF.

In DNA, the CDR3 is TGTGCCAGCAGTTACTCGAAAGGGGATGGAGAAAAACTGTTTTTT. Its protein product is CASSYSKGDGEKLFF. This chain links TRBV6-6 with TRBJ1-4; D is possibly TRBD1 (5 bases). Germline V CDR1 and CDR2: MNHNY, SVGAGI (reference sequence). This CDR3 has 15 residues. V lost 0 bases and J 8 bases, leaving 13 bases between the germline ends.

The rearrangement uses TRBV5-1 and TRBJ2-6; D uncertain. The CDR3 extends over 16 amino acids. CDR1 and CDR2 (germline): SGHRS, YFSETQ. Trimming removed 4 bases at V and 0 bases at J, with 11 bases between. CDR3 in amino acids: CASSPGRVSGANVLTF. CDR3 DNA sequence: TGCGCCAGCAGCCCAGGACGGGTCTCTGGGGCCAACGTCCTGACTTTC.

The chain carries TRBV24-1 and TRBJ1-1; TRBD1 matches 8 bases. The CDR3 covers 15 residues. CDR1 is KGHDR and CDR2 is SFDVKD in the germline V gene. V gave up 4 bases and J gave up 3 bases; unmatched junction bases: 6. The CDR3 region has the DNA TGTGCCACCAGTGACCCGTCACAGGGGGACACTGAAGCTTTCTTT. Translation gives CATSDPSQGDTEAFF.

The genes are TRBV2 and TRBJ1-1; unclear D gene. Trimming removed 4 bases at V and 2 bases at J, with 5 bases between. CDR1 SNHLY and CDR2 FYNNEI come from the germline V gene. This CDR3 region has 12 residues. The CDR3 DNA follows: TGTGCCAGCAGTGTGGGTAACACTGAAGCTTTCTTT. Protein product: CASSVGNTEAFF.

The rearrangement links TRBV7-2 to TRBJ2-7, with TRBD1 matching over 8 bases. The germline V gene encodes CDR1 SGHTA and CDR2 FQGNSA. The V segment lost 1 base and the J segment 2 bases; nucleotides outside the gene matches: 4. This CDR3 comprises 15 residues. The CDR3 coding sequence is TGTGCCAGCAGCTTAGGCGGGACAGGTGCCTACGAGCAGTACTTC. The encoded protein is CASSLGGTGAYEQYF.

The CDR3 here is CASSFETARGNEQFF. CDR3 sequence (DNA): TGTGCCAGCAGCTTTGAGACGGCGAGGGGAAATGAGCAGTTCTTC. This chain joins TRBV7-2 and TRBJ2-1; D possibly matches TRBD1 or TRBD2 (5 bases each). Germline assignment: CDR1 SGHTA and CDR2 FQGNSA. V was trimmed by 3 bases and J by 7 bases, leaving 16 bases between them. The CDR3 runs to 15 residues.

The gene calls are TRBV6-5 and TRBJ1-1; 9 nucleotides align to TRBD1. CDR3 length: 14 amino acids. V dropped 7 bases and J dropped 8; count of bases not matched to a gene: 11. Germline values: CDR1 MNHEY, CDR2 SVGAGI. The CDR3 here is CASNRVDRGGEAFF. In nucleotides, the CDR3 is TGTGCCAGCAACAGAGTCGACAGGGGGGGCGAAGCTTTCTTT.

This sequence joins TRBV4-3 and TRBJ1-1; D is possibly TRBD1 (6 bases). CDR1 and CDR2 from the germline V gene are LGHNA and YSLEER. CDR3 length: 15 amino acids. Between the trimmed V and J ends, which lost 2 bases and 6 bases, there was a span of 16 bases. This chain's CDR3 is CASSQFLGGGAEAFF. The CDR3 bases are TGCGCCAGCAGCCAATTTCTGGGTGGGGGCGCTGAAGCTTTCTTT.

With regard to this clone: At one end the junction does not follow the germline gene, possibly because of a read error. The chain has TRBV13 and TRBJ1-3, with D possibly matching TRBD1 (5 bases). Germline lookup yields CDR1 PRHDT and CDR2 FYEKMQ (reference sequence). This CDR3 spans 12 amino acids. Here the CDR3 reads CASSLGDTGFHF. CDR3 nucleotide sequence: TGTGCCAGCAGCTTAGGGGACACGGGATTCCATTTT.

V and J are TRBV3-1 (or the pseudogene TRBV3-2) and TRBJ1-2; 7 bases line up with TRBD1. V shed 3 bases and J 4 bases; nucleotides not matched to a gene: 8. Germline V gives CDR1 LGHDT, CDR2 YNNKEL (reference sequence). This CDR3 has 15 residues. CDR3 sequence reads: CASSQRQGESYGYTF. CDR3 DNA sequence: TGTGCCAGCAGCCAGCGACAGGGAGAGAGCTATGGCTACACCTTC.

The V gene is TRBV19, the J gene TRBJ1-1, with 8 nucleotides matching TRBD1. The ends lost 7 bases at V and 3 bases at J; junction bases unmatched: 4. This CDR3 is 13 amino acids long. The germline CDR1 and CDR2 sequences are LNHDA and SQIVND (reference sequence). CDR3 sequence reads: CASTRGPYTEAFF. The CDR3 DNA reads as TGTGCCAGTACCAGGGGGCCGTACACTGAAGCTTTCTTT.

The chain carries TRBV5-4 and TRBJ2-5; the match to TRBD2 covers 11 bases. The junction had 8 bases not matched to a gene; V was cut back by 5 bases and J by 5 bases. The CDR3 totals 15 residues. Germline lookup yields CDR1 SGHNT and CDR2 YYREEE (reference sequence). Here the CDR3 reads CASRTSGAEWETQYF. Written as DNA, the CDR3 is TGTGCCAGCAGGACTAGCGGGGCTGAGTGGGAGACCCAGTACTTC.

The CDR3 DNA reads as TGTGCCAGCAGCCCCCTGCGGGGGGCCCACCAAGAGACCCAGTACTTC. This sequence encodes CASSPLRGAHQETQYF. This chain joins TRBV11-2 and TRBJ2-5; 8 positions match TRBD2. J was trimmed by 0 bases and V by 5 bases; bases with no gene match: 8. This CDR3 has 16 residues. Germline V gene data show CDR1 as SGHAT and CDR2 as FQNNGV.

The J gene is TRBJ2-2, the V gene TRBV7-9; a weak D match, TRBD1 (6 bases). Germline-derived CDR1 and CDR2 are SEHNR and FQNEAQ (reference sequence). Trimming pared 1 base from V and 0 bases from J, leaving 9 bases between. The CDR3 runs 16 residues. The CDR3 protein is CASSLGRQANTGELFF. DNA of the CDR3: TGTGCCAGCAGCTTAGGTCGACAGGCGAACACCGGGGAGCTGTTTTTT.

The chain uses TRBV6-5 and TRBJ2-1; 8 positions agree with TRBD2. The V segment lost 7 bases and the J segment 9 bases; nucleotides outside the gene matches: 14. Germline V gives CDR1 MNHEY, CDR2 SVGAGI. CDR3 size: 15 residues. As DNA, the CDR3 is TGTGCCAGCACGAGGTCCGGGACTAGTTTAATTGAGCAGTTCTTC. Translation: CASTRSGTSLIEQFF.

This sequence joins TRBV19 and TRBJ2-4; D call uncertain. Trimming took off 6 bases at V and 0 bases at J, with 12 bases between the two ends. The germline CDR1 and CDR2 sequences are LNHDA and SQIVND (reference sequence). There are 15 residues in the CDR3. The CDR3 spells CASSPGNLAKNIQYF. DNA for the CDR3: TGTGCCAGTAGCCCAGGCAACCTAGCCAAAAACATTCAGTACTTC. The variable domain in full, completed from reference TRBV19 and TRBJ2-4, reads DGGITQSPKYLFRKEGQNVTLSCEQNLNHDAMYWYRQDPGQGLRLIYYSQIVNDFQKGDIAEGYSVSREKKESFPLTVTSAQKNPTAFYLCASSPGNLAKNIQYFGAGTRLSVL.

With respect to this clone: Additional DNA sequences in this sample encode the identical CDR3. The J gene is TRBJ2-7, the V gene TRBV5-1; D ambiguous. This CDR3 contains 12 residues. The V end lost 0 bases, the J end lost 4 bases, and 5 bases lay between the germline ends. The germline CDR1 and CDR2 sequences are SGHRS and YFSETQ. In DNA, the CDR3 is TGCGCCAGCAGCTTGGTGGGGTACGAGCAGTACTTC. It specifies CASSLVGYEQYF.

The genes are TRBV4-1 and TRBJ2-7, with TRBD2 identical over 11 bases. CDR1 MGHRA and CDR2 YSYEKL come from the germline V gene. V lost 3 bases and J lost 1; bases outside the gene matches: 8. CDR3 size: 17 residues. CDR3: CASSQNTGLAVSYEQYF. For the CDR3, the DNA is TGCGCCAGCAGCCAGAACACGGGACTAGCGGTTTCCTACGAGCAGTACTTC.